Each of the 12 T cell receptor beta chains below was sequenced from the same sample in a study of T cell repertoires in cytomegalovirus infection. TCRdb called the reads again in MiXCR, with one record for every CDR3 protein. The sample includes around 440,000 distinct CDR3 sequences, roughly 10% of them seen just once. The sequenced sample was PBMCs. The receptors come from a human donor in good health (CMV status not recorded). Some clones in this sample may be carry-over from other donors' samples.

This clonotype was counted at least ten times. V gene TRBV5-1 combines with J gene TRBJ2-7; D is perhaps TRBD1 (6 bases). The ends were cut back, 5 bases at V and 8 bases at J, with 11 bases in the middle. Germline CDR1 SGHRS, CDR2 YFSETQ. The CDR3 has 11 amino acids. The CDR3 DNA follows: TGCGCCAGCAGGACAGGACCACAGCAGTACTTC. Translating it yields CASRTGPQQYF. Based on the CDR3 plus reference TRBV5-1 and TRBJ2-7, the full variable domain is KAGVTQTPRYLIKTRGQQVTLSCSPISGHRSVSWYQQTPGQGLQFLFEYFSETQRNKGNFPGRFSGRQFSNSRSEMNVSTLELGDSALYLCASRTGPQQYFGPGTRLTVT.

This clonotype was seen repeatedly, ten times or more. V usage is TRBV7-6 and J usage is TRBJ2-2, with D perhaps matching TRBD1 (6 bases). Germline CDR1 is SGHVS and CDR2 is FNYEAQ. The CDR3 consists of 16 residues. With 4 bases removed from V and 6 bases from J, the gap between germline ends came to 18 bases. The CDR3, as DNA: TGTGCCAGCAGCTCCTTTAAGGGGACACAACCCGGGGAGCTGTTTTTT. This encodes CASSSFKGTQPGELFF.

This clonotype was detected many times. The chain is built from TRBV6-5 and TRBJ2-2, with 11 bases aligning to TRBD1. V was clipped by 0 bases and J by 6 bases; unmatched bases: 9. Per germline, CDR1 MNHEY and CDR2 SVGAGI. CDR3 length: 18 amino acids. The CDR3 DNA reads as TGTGCCAGCAGTTACTCGAGGACAGGGGGCGCGGATTCCGGGGAGCTGTTTTTT. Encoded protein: CASSYSRTGGADSGELFF.

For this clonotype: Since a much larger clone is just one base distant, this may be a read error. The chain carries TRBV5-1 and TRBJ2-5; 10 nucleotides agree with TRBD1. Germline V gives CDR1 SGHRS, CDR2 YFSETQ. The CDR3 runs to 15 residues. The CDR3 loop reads CASSHGQGVGEAQYF. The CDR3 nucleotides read TGCGCCAGCAGCCACGGACAGGGGGTCGGAGAGGCCCAGTACTTC.

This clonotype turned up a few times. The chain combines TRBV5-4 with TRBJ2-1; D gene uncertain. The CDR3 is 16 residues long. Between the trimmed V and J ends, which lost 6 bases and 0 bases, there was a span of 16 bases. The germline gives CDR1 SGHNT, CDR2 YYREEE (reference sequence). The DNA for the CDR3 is TGTGCCAGCACCGTAAGGACGGGTGGCTCCTACAATGAGCAGTTCTTC. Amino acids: CASTVRTGGSYNEQFF.

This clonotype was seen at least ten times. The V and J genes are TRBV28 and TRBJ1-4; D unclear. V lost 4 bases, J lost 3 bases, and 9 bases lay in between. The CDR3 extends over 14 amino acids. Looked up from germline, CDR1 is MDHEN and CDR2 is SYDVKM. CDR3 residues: CASSSHQANEKLFF. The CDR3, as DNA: TGTGCCAGCAGTTCCCATCAGGCTAATGAAAAACTGTTTTTT.

Here the CDR3 reads CSASGQALYEQYF. DNA for the CDR3: TGCAGTGCATCGGGACAGGCGCTATACGAGCAGTACTTC. The rearrangement uses TRBV20-1 and TRBJ2-7, with 8 bases lining up with TRBD1. The germline V gene encodes CDR1 DFQATT and CDR2 SNEGSKA (reference sequence). Trimming took 6 bases from V and 4 from J; bases not matched to a gene: 8. CDR3 length: 13 amino acids.

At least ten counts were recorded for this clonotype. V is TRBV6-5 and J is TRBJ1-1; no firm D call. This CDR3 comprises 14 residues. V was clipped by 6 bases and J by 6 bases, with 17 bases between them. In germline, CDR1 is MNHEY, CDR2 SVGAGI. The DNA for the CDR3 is TGTGCCAGCAGGGAGGGCAGGACTTACGCTGAAGCTTTCTTT. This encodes CASREGRTYAEAFF.

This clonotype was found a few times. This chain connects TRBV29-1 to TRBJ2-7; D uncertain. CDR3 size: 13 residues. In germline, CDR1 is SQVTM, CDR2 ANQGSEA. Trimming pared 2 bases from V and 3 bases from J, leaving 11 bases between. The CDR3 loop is CSVESGPHYEQYF. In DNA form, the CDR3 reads TGCAGCGTTGAATCGGGCCCTCACTACGAGCAGTACTTC.

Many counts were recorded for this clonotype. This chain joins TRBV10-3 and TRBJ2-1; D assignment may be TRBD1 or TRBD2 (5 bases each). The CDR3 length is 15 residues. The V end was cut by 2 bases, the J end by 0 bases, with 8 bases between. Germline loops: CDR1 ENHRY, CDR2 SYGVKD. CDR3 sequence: CAISEGGSSYNEQFF. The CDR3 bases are TGTGCCATCAGTGAGGGGGGAAGCTCCTACAATGAGCAGTTCTTC.

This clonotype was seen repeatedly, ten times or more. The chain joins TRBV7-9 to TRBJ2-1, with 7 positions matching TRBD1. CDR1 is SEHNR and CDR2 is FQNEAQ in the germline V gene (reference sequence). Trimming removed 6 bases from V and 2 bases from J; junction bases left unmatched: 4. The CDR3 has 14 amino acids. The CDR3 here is CASRSGTAYNEQFF. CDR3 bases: TGTGCCAGCAGATCCGGGACAGCCTACAATGAGCAGTTCTTC.

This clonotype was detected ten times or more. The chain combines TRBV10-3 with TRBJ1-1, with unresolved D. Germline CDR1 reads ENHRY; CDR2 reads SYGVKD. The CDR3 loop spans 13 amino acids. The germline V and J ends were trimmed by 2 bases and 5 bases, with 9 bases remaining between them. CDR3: CAISEEGWTEAFF. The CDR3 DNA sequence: TGTGCCATCAGTGAGGAGGGTTGGACTGAAGCTTTCTTT.